The source of this T cell receptor beta chain is a study of cytomegalovirus exposure and HLA in healthy donors. The assay was immunoSEQ multiplex PCR, and TCRdb's table has in-frame clones only and misses some. Of around 66,000 clones listed, about 97% are singletons. Whole-study findings and limits: In a later analysis, first-cohort TCR clusters were found to tend to co-occur in the 120 or so validation repertoires.

On this clone: The antigen is not known.

The germline gives CDR1 SNHLY, CDR2 FYNNEI. The V end lost 6 bases, the J end lost 6 bases, and 22 bases lay between the germline ends. The CDR3 covers 16 residues. This TCR was recovered from a woman aged 18-29 years in good health and CMV-seropositive. The sequenced material came from PBMCs. This chain links TRBV2 with TRBJ2-3; weak D call: TRBD2 (6 bases). CDR3 bases: TGTGCCAGCAGAAATGAGCGGGTCTCCCCCCAGGATACGCAGTATTTT. Translation: CASRNERVSPQDTQYF. Supplemented by reference TRBV2 and TRBJ2-3, the full variable domain reads EPEVTQTPSHQVTQMGQEVILRCVPISNHLYFYWYRQILGQKVEFLVSFYNNEISEKSEIFDDQFSVERPDGSNFTLKIRSTKLEDSAMYFCASRNERVSPQDTQYFGPGTRLTVL.